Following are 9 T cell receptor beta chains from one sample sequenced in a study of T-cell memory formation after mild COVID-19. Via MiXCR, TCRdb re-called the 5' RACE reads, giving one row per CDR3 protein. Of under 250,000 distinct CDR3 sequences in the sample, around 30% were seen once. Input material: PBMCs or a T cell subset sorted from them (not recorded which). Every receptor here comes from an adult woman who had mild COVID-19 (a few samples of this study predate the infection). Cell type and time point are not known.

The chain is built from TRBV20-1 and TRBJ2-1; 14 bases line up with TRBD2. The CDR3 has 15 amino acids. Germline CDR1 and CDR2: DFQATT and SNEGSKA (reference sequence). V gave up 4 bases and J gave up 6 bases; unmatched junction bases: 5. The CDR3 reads CSAMGLAGDPNEQFF. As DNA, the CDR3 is TGCAGTGCTATGGGACTAGCGGGAGACCCCAATGAGCAGTTCTTC.

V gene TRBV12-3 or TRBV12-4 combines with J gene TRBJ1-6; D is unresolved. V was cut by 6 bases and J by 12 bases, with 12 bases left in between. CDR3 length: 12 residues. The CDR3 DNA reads TGTGCCAGCAGCGCAAACGTGGGACCCCTCCACTTT. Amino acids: CASSANVGPLHF.

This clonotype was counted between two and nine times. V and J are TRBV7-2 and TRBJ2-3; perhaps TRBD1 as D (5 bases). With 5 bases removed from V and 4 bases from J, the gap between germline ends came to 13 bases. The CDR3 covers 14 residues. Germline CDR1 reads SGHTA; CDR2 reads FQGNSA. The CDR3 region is CASSPQLGPDTQYF. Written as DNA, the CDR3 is TGTGCCAGCAGCCCGCAGCTGGGGCCAGATACGCAGTATTTT.

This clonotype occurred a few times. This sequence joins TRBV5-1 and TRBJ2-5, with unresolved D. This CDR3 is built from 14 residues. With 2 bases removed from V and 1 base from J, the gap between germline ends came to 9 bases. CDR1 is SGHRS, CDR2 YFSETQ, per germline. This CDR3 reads CASSFEIPQETQYF. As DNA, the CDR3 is TGCGCCAGCAGCTTCGAAATCCCCCAAGAGACCCAGTACTTC.

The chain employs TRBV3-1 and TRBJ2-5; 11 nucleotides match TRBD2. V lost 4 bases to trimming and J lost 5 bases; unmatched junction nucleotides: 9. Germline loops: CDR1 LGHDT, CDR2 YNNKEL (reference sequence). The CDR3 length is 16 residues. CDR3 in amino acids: CASSRRLAGTRETQYF. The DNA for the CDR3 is TGTGCCAGCAGCCGGAGACTAGCGGGAACTAGGGAGACCCAGTACTTC.

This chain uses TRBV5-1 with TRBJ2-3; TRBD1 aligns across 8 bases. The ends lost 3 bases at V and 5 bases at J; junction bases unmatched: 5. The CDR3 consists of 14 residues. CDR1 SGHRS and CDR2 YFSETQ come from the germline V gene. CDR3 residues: CASSWTGQEDTQYF. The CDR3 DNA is TGCGCCAGCAGCTGGACAGGGCAGGAAGATACGCAGTATTTT.

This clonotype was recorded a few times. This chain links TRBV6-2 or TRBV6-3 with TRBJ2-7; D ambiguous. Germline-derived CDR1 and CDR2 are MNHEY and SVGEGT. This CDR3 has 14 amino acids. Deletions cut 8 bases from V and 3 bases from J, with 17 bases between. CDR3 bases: TGTGCCAGCTCTAAAGGTGATAGATTCTACGAGCAGTACTTC. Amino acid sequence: CASSKGDRFYEQYF.

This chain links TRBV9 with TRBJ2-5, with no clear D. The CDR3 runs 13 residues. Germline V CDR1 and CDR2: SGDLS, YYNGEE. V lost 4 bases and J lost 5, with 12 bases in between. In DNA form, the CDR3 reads TGTGCCAGCAGCAGGACGACAAAGGAGACCCAGTACTTC. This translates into CASSRTTKETQYF.

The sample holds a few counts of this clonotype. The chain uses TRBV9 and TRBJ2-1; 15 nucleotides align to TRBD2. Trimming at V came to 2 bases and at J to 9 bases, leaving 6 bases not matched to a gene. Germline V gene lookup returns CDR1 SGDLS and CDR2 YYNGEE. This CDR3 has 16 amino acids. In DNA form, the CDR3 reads TGTGCCAGCAGCGTGGGGACTAGCGGGAGGATAGGTGAGCAGTTCTTC. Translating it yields CASSVGTSGRIGEQFF.